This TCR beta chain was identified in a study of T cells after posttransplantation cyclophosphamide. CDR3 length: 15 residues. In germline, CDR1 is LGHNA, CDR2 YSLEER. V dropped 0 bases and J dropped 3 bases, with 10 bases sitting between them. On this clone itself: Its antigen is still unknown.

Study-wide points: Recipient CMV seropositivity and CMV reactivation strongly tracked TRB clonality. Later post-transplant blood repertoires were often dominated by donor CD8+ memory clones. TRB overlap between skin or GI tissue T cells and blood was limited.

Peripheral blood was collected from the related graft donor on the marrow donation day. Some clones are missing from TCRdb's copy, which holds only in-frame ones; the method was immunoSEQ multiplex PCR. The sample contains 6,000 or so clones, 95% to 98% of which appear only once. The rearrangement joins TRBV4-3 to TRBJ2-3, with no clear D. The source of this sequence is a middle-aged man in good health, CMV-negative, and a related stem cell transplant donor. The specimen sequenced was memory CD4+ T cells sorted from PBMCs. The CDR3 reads CASSQDSTFTDTQYF. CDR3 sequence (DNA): TGCGCCAGCAGCCAAGATTCGACATTTACAGATACGCAGTATTTT.